There are many counts of the clone carrying this T cell receptor (beta chain). Its antigen is undetermined. The data were taken from a study of T cells after yellow fever vaccination. Study results and limitations: The secondary response was weaker, and its peak arrived faster, on day 5 versus 15. Once the booster was given, most primary-vaccination clones reappeared, at 95% to 97% for CD4 and roughly 86% for CD8.

There are 14 residues in the CDR3. Between the trimmed V and J ends, which lost 0 bases and 8 bases, there was a span of 13 bases. Universal primer sites and UMIs were introduced during 5'RACE template-switching synthesis of TCR cDNA. TCRdb reprocessed the 5' RACE reads via MiXCR and lists one record per CDR3 protein. The sample has a few hundred thousand distinct CDR3 sequences; approximately 3.9% are singletons. The sample in question was PBMCs, obtained 5 days after the yellow fever booster vaccination. The receptor was isolated from a man aged 18 to 29 who received the YFV17D yellow fever vaccine. The chain uses TRBV12-3 or TRBV12-4 and TRBJ1-2; D not resolved. CDR3 loop: CASSLAHVPRGYTF. CDR3 coding DNA: TGTGCCAGCAGTTTAGCGCATGTGCCTCGAGGCTACACCTTC.